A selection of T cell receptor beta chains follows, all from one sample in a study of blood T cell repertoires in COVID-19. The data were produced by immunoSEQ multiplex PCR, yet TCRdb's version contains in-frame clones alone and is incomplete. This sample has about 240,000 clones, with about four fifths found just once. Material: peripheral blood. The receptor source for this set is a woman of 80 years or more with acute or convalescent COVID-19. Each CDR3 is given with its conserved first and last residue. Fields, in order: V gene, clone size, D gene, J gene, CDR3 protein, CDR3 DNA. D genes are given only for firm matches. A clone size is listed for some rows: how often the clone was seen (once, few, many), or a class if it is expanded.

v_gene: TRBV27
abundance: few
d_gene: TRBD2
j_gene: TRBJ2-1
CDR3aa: CASSRWTSGGPNEQFF
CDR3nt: TGTGCCAGCAGTCGTTGGACTAGCGGGGGGCCGAATGAGCAGTTCTTC

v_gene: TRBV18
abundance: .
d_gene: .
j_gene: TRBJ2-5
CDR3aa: CASSPQRTAQETQYF
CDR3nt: TGTGCCAGCTCACCTCAGAGGACAGCCCAAGAGACCCAGTACTTC

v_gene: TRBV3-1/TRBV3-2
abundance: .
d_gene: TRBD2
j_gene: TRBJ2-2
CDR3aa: CASSLRTTSVAGELFF
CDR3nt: TGTGCCAGCAGCCTACGGACGACTAGCGTAGCCGGGGAGCTGTTTTTT

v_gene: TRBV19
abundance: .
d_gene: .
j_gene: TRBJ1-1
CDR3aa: CASSLQGRNTEAFF
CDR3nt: TGTGCCAGTAGTCTCCAGGGGAGGAACACTGAAGCTTTCTTT

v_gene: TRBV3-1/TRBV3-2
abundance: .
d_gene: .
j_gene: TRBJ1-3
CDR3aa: CASSQEWSRDTIYF
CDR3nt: TGTGCCAGCAGCCAAGAGTGGAGTCGTGACACCATATATTTT

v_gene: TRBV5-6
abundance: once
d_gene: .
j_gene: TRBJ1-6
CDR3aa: CASSLFRGLDNSPLHF
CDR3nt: TGTGCCAGCAGCTTGTTTCGGGGTTTGGATAATTCACCCCTCCACTTT

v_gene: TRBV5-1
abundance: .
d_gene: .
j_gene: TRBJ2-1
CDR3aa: CASSPLASSYNEQFF
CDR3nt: TGCGCCAGCAGCCCTTTAGCGAGCTCCTACAATGAGCAGTTCTTC

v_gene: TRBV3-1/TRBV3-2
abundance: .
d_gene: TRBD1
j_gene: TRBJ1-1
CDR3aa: CASSLRQGGSYTEAFF
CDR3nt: TGTGCCAGCAGCCTCAGACAGGGGGGGAGCTACACTGAAGCTTTCTTT

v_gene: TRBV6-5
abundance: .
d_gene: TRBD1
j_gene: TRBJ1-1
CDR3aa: CASSNTGGGEAFF
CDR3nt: TGTGCCAGCAGTAATACAGGGGGCGGTGAAGCTTTCTTT

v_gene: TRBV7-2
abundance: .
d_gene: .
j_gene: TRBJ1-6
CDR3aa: CASSSEGVSGSPLHF
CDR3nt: TGTGCCAGCAGCTCCGAGGGGGTATCGGGGTCACCCCTCCACTTT

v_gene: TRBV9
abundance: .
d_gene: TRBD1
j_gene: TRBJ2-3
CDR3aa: CASSPRTGGFTDTQYF
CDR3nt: TGTGCCAGCAGCCCAAGGACAGGGGGCTTCACAGATACGCAGTATTTT

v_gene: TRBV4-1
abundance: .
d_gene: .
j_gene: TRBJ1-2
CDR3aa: CASSQESTGYYGYTF
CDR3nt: TGCGCCAGCAGCCAAGAATCGACGGGGTACTATGGCTACACCTTC

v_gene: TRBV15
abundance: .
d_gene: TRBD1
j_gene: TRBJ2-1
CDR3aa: CATGGDRETHEQFF
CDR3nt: TGTGCCACCGGAGGGGACAGGGAGACCCATGAGCAGTTCTTC

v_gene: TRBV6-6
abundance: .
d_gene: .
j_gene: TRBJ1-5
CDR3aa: CASSLYSDSNQPQHF
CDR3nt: TGTGCCAGCAGTTTATACAGTGATAGCAATCAGCCCCAGCATTTT

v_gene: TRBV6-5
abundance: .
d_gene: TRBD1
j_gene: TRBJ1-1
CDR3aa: CASRTTGGEISF
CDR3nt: TGTGCCAGCAGGACGACAGGGGGGGAAATTAGTTTT

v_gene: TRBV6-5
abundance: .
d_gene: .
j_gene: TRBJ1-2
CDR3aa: CASSRRGRGKNGYTF
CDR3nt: TGTGCCAGCAGTCGCCGGGGCAGGGGAAAAAATGGCTACACCTTC

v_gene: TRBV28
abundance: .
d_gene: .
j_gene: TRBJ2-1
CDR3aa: CASSGPSPRSEQFF
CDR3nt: TGTGCCAGCAGCGGTCCATCGCCCCGTAGTGAGCAGTTCTTC

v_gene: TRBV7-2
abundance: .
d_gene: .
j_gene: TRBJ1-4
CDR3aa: CASSPEGRTNINEKLFF
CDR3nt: TGTGCCAGCAGCCCCGAAGGACGGACAAACATAAATGAAAAACTGTTTTTT

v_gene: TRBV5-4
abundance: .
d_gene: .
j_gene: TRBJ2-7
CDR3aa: CASSVVMSEQYF
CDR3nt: TGTGCCAGCAGCGTAGTAATGAGCGAGCAGTACTTC

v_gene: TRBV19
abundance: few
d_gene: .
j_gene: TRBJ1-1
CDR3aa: CASSIWGNTEAFF
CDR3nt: TGTGCCAGTAGTATATGGGGCAACACTGAAGCTTTCTTT

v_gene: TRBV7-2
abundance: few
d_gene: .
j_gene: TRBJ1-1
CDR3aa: CASSLDRINTEAFF
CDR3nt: TGTGCCAGCAGCTTAGACAGGATAAACACTGAAGCTTTCTTT

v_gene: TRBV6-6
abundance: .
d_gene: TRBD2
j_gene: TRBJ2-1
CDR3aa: CASSSLAGGPGEQFF
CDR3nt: TGTGCCAGCAGTTCTCTAGCGGGGGGGCCGGGTGAGCAGTTCTTC

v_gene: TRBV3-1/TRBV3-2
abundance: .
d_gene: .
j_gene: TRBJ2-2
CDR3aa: CASSIGTLTGELFF
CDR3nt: TGTGCCAGCAGCATCGGGACTCTCACCGGGGAGCTGTTTTTT

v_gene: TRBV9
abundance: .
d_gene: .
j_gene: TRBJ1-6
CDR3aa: CASSVEGAAPLHF
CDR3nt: TGTGCCAGCAGCGTAGAAGGGGCCGCACCCCTCCACTTT

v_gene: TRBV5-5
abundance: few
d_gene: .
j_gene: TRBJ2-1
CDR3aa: CASSTSDRPDEQFF
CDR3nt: TGTGCCAGCAGCACCTCCGACAGGCCCGATGAGCAGTTCTTC

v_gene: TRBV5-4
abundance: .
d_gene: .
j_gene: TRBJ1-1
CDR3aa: CASSPPWGGGTEAFF
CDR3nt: TGTGCCAGCAGCCCCCCTTGGGGGGGTGGCACTGAAGCTTTCTTT

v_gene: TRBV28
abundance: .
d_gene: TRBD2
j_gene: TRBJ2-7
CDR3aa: CASYPSGGPVDEQYF
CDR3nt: TGTGCCAGCTACCCTTCGGGGGGGCCGGTCGACGAGCAGTACTTC

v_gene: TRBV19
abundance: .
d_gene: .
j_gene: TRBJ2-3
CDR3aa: CASRLQGLTDTQYF
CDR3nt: TGTGCCAGTAGGCTCCAGGGGCTAACAGATACGCAGTATTTT

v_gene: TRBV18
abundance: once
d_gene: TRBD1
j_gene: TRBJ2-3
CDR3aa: CASSPLTGTGTDTQYF
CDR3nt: TGTGCCAGCTCACCCTTGACCGGGACAGGCACAGATACGCAGTATTTT

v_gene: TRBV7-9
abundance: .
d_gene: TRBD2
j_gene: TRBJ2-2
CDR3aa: CASSLVVGPGGGELFF
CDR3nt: TGTGCCAGCAGCTTAGTTGTGGGCCCGGGAGGCGGGGAGCTGTTTTTT

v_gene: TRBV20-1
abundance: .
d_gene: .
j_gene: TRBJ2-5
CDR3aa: CSVPGETQYF
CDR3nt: TGCAGTGTTCCGGGGGAGACCCAGTACTTC

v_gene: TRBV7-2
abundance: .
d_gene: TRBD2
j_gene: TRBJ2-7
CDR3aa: CASSSSGGAYEQYF
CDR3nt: TGTGCCAGCAGCTCTAGCGGGGGGGCCTACGAGCAGTACTTC

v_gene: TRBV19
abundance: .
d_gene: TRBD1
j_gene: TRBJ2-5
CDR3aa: CASRGQGNKETQYF
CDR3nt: TGTGCCAGTAGGGGACAGGGGAATAAAGAGACCCAGTACTTC

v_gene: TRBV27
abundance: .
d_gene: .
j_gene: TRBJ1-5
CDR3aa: CASRSTGFNNQPQHF
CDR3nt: TGTGCCAGCAGATCAACAGGGTTTAACAATCAGCCCCAGCATTTT

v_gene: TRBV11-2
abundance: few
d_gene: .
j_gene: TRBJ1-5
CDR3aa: CASSFPDQPQHF
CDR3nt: TGTGCCAGCAGCTTTCCCGATCAGCCCCAGCATTTT

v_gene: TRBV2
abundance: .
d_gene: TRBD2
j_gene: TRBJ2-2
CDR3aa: CASSEEAGEVGGTGELFF
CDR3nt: TGTGCCAGCAGTGAAGAGGCCGGTGAGGTGGGGGGGACCGGGGAGCTGTTTTTT

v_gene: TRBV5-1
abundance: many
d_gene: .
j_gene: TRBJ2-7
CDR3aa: CASSLVAGPKLEQYF
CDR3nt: TGCGCCAGCAGCTTGGTGGCGGGGCCGAAATTGGAGCAGTACTTC

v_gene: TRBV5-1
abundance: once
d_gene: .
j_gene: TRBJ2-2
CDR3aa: CASSSAGTLSGELFF
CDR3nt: TGCGCCAGCAGCTCCGCCGGGACTTTGTCCGGGGAGCTGTTTTTT

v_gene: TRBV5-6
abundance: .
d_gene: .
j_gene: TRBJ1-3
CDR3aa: CASSGEADGNTIYF
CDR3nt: TGTGCCAGCAGCGGGGAGGCCGACGGAAACACCATATATTTT

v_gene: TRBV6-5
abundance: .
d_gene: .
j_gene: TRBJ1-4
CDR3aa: CASISSRATNEKLFF
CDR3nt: TGTGCCAGCATTAGCTCCAGAGCAACTAATGAAAAACTGTTTTTT

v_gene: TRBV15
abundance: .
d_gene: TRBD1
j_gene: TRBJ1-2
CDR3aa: CATSRDRTGFGYTF
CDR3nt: TGTGCCACCAGCAGAGATAGGACAGGGTTTGGCTACACCTTC

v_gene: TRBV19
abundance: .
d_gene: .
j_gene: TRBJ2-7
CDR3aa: CASSSSAGRGAYEQYF
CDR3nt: TGTGCCAGTAGTTCCTCGGCGGGGCGAGGGGCTTACGAGCAGTACTTC

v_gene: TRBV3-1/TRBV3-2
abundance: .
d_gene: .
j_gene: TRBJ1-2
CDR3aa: CASSQGQSNYGYTF
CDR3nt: TGTGCCAGCAGCCAGGGGCAGAGTAACTATGGCTACACCTTC

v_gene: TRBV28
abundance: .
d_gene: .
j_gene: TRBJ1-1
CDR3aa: CASSPRGAREAFF
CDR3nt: TGTGCCAGCAGCCCTCGGGGGGCTAGGGAAGCTTTCTTT

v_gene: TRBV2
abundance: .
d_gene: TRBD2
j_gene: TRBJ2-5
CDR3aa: CASPARAGQETQYF
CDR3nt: TGTGCCAGTCCGGCCAGAGCGGGACAAGAGACCCAGTACTTC

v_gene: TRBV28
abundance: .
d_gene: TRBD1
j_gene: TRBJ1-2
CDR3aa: CASSLPGQGAGYGYTF
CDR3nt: TGTGCCAGCAGTCTCCCGGGACAGGGGGCGGGATACGGCTACACCTTC

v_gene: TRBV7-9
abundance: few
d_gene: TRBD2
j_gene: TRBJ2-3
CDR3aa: CASSQGTTSTDTQYF
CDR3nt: TGTGCCAGCAGCCAAGGGACTACTAGCACAGATACGCAGTATTTT

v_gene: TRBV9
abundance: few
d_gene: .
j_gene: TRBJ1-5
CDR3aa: CASSVGQGNQPQHF
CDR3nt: TGTGCCAGCAGCGTTGGTCAGGGGAATCAGCCCCAGCATTTT

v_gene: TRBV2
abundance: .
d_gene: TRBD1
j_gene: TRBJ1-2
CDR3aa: CASSDGQATYYGYTF
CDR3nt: TGTGCCAGCAGTGACGGACAGGCGACCTACTATGGCTACACCTTC

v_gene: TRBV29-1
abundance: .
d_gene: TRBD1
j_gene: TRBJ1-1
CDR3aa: CSVLPGTGATEAFF
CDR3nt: TGCAGCGTTTTACCCGGGACAGGGGCCACTGAAGCTTTCTTT

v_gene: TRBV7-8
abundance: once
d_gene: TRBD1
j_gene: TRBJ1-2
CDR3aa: CASSRDRDRGNGYTF
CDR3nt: TGTGCCAGCAGCCGAGACCGGGACAGGGGAAATGGCTACACCTTC

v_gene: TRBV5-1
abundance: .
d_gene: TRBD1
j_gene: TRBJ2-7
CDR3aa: CASSLGAGQGLYYEQYF
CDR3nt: TGCGCCAGCAGCTTGGGGGCCGGACAGGGGCTTTACTACGAGCAGTACTTC

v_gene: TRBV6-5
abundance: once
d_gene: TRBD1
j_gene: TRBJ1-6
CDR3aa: CASSYSWTGANSPLHF
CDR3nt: TGTGCCAGCAGTTACTCCTGGACAGGGGCTAATTCACCCCTCCACTTT